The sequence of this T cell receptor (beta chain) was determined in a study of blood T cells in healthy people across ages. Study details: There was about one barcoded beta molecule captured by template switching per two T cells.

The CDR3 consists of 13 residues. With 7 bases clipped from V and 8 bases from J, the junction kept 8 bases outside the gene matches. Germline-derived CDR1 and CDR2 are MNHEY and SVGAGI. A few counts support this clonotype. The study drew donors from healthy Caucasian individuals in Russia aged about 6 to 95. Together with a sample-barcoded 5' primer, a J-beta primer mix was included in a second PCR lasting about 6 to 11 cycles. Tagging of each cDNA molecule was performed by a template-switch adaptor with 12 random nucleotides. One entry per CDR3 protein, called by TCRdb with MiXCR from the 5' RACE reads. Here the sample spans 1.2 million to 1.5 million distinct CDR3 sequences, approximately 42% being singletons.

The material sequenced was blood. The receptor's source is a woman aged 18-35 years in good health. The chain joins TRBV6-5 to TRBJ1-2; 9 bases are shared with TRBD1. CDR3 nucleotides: TGTGCCAGCACCTCCGGACAGGGGAGGGGCTACACCTTC. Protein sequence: CASTSGQGRGYTF.